One sample yielded the 32 T cell receptor beta chains listed below, sequenced in a study of human T cells and chemical hapten exposure. TCRdb analysed the RACE reads with MiXCR anew, one entry per CDR3 protein. The table has some 96,000 distinct CDR3 sequences, about 9% seen once. Described time point: patch test 2, 6 weeks after DPC sensitization. Documented treatment: therapeutic diphenylcyclopropenone sensitization with weekly scalp DPC. Sequencing used whole blood, obtained in connection with sensitization to the hapten diphenylcyclopropenone (DPC). These receptors were taken from a woman aged 40 to 55 with alopecia areata. Some clones in this sample may be carry-over from other donors' samples.

This sequence joins TRBV5-1 and TRBJ1-1; the match to TRBD1 covers 7 bases. Germline values: CDR1 SGHRS, CDR2 YFSETQ. There are 14 residues in the CDR3. Losses at the gene ends were 0 bases for V and 5 bases for J; bases not matched to a gene: 4. The CDR3 DNA follows: TGCGCCAGCAGCTTGGAGGGGGCGCGGACTGAAGCTTTCTTT. The encoded protein is CASSLEGARTEAFF. Full variable domain (missing parts from reference TRBV5-1 and TRBJ1-1): KAGVTQTPRYLIKTRGQQVTLSCSPISGHRSVSWYQQTPGQGLQFLFEYFSETQRNKGNFPGRFSGRQFSNSRSEMNVSTLELGDSALYLCASSLEGARTEAFFGQGTRLTVV.

This clonotype was seen ten or more times. J is TRBJ1-2 and V is TRBV4-1; perhaps TRBD1 as D (5 bases). Germline V gene data show CDR1 as MGHRA and CDR2 as YSYEKL. The CDR3 runs to 15 residues. V shed 2 bases and J shed 0 bases, with 10 bases lying between them. The CDR3 loop reads CASSQQGSTNYGYTF. The CDR3 DNA reads TGCGCCAGCAGCCAACAGGGTTCGACTAACTATGGCTACACCTTC.

The table lists this clonotype with a few counts. This chain joins TRBV28 and TRBJ2-5; weak D call: TRBD2 (5 bases). The CDR3 length is 14 residues. Per the germline V gene, CDR1 is MDHEN and CDR2 is SYDVKM. V lost 8 bases and J 2 bases, leaving 15 bases between the germline ends. In DNA, the CDR3 is TGTGCCAGCCGATGGGCGGGTCCTCAAGAGACCCAGTACTTC. As protein: CASRWAGPQETQYF.

This clonotype has ten or more counts. The chain recombines TRBV11-1 with TRBJ1-1; D uncertain. The V end lost 0 bases, the J end lost 3 bases, and 5 bases lay between the germline ends. The germline V gene encodes CDR1 SGHAT and CDR2 FQDESV (reference sequence). The CDR3 is 13 residues long. The DNA of the CDR3 is TGTGCCAGCAGCTTAGCAGGTTACACTGAAGCTTTCTTT. It is translated as CASSLAGYTEAFF. Combining the CDR3 with reference TRBV11-1 and TRBJ1-1 gives the whole variable domain EAEVAQSPRYKITEKSQAVAFWCDPISGHATLYWYRQILGQGPELLVQFQDESVVDDSQLPKDRFSAERLKGVDSTLKIQPAELGDSAMYLCASSLAGYTEAFFGQGTRLTVV.

This clonotype turned up a few times. This chain joins TRBV15 and TRBJ2-1; D unresolved. The CDR3 extends over 17 amino acids. V gave up 0 bases and J gave up 0 bases, with 12 bases separating them. The germline gives CDR1 LNHNV, CDR2 YYDKDF (reference sequence). The CDR3 sequence is CATSRDPAYSSYNEQFF. CDR3 nucleotide sequence: TGTGCCACCAGCAGAGACCCAGCTTACAGCTCCTACAATGAGCAGTTCTTC.

CDR3 coding DNA: TGCGCCAGTCAGGCGCCAGCGGGAAACATTCAGTACTTC. Its translation: CASQAPAGNIQYF. The rearrangement links TRBV4-1 to TRBJ2-4, with D tentatively TRBD2 (6 bases). The CDR3 covers 13 residues. CDR1 and CDR2 (germline): MGHRA, YSYEKL. V shed 9 bases and J shed 6 bases, with 15 bases lying between them.

This chain connects TRBV6-4 to TRBJ2-1; D uncertain. Germline V CDR1 and CDR2: MRHNA, SNTAGT. The CDR3 has 14 residues. V was shortened by 3 bases and J by 8 bases, with 14 bases between the two germline ends. The CDR3, as DNA: TGTGCCAGCAGTGAAGGTCGGCTTTCCTATGAGCAGTTCTTC. Protein product: CASSEGRLSYEQFF.

The chain combines TRBV7-9 with TRBJ2-2, with D possibly being TRBD1 (6 bases). Trimming stripped 3 bases from V and 7 bases from J, with 15 bases between. Germline V gene data show CDR1 as SEHNR and CDR2 as FQNEAQ (reference sequence). The CDR3 has 15 residues. CDR3 protein: CASSFLGALNGELFF. CDR3 nucleotide sequence: TGTGCCAGCAGCTTTCTGGGGGCGCTTAACGGGGAGCTGTTTTTT.

This clonotype was counted a few times. The chain employs TRBV10-3 and TRBJ2-3, with 9 bases aligning to TRBD1. The CDR3 covers 14 residues. CDR1 and CDR2 (germline): ENHRY, SYGVKD. Trimming took 4 bases from V and 3 from J; bases not matched to a gene: 2. The CDR3 here is CAISGTGATDTQYF. The CDR3 nucleotides read TGTGCCATCAGTGGGACAGGGGCAACAGATACGCAGTATTTT.

This rearrangement joins TRBV6-2 or TRBV6-3 to TRBJ2-3, with 7 bases lining up with TRBD2. Germline lookup yields CDR1 MNHEY and CDR2 SVGEGT. J was trimmed by 2 bases and V by 10 bases; bases with no gene match: 6. The CDR3 runs to 13 residues. The CDR3 reads CAIKREDTDTQYF. Written as DNA, the CDR3 is TGTGCCATCAAACGGGAGGACACAGATACGCAGTATTTT.

A few counts support this clonotype. The chain joins TRBV12-3 or TRBV12-4 to TRBJ2-1; a weak D match, TRBD2 (6 bases). CDR3 length: 16 amino acids. Trimming stripped 6 bases from V and 3 bases from J, with 18 bases between. This chain's CDR3 is CASSRGTFTNYNEQFF. The DNA for the CDR3 is TGTGCCAGCAGCCGGGGGACCTTTACCAACTACAATGAGCAGTTCTTC.

This clonotype has at least ten counts. The J gene is TRBJ2-7, the V gene TRBV29-1, with TRBD1 identical over 10 bases. The V segment lost 6 bases and the J segment 1 base; nucleotides outside the gene matches: 6. The CDR3 has 14 amino acids. Germline CDR1 reads SQVTM; CDR2 reads ANQGSEA. CDR3 in amino acids: CSVWDRGVSYEQYF. The CDR3 DNA reads TGCAGCGTATGGGACAGGGGCGTTTCCTACGAGCAGTACTTC.

The rearrangement joins TRBV12-3 or TRBV12-4 to TRBJ2-3; D possibly corresponds to TRBD2 (6 bases). The CDR3 totals 15 residues. The germline V and J ends were trimmed by 3 bases and 0 bases, with 10 bases remaining between them. The CDR3 DNA follows: TGTGCCAGCAGTTTCGGGGAGGAGAGCACAGATACGCAGTATTTT. Translated, it gives CASSFGEESTDTQYF.

This rearrangement joins TRBV6-2 or TRBV6-3 to TRBJ2-7, with D perhaps matching TRBD2 (5 bases). The CDR3 covers 11 residues. Germline V gene data show CDR1 as MNHEY and CDR2 as SVGEGT. Trimming removed 6 bases at V and 10 bases at J, with 13 bases between. The chain's CDR3 is CASSNPREQYF. The CDR3 nucleotides read TGTGCCAGCAGCAATCCGAGGGAACAGTACTTC.

This clonotype was counted ten times or more. V and J are TRBV24-1 and TRBJ2-3; TRBD2 matches 7 bases. From germline, CDR1 is KGHDR and CDR2 SFDVKD. The CDR3 totals 15 residues. The V segment lost 3 bases and the J segment 2 bases; nucleotides outside the gene matches: 4. Here the CDR3 DNA reads TGTGCCACCAGTGATCGACTAGCAGACACAGATACGCAGTATTTT. Translated: CATSDRLADTDTQYF.

This clonotype was picked up many times. The chain employs TRBV6-5 and TRBJ2-3, with D tentatively TRBD1 or TRBD2 (5 bases each). CDR3 length: 14 residues. Looked up from germline, CDR1 is MNHEY and CDR2 is SVGAGI. The germline V and J ends were trimmed by 8 bases and 1 base, with 13 bases remaining between them. CDR3 protein: CASAGDRGTDTQYF. CDR3 DNA sequence: TGTGCCAGCGCCGGGGACCGCGGCACAGATACGCAGTATTTT.

This clonotype was counted a few times. V usage is TRBV6-2 or TRBV6-3 and J usage is TRBJ2-7, with 9 bases fitting TRBD1. V gave up 2 bases and J gave up 5 bases; unmatched junction bases: 10. CDR3 length equals 16 residues. Germline CDR1 MNHEY, CDR2 SVGEGT. As DNA, the CDR3 is TGTGCCAGCAGTTACCGGGACAGGGATCCCACCCACGAGCAGTACTTC. Protein sequence: CASSYRDRDPTHEQYF.

The sample holds many counts of this clonotype. V gene TRBV7-3 combines with J gene TRBJ2-3; perhaps TRBD2 as D (5 bases). This CDR3 has 16 amino acids. In germline, CDR1 is SGHTA, CDR2 FQGTGA. The germline V and J ends were trimmed by 1 base and 4 bases, with 15 bases remaining between them. Written as DNA, the CDR3 is TGTGCCAGCAGCTTAAAGGGCAACTACGGGGCAGATACGCAGTATTTT. As protein: CASSLKGNYGADTQYF.

This clonotype occurred many times. The chain is built from TRBV10-3 and TRBJ1-1; 7 nucleotides agree with TRBD1. The V segment lost 5 bases and the J segment 5 bases; nucleotides outside the gene matches: 8. The CDR3 is made up of 14 amino acids. Germline CDR1 is ENHRY and CDR2 is SYGVKD. The CDR3 loop is CAISRTGLGTEAFF. The DNA of the CDR3 is TGTGCCATCAGTAGGACAGGTCTAGGGACTGAAGCTTTCTTT.

The chain carries TRBV11-2 and TRBJ2-7; 7 bases are shared with TRBD1. The V segment lost 4 bases and the J segment 2 bases; nucleotides outside the gene matches: 8. From germline, CDR1 is SGHAT and CDR2 FQNNGV. This CDR3 comprises 15 residues. The CDR3 DNA sequence: TGTGCCAGCAGCTCCGCTCCGGGACAGACCTACGAGCAGTACTTC. Its translation: CASSSAPGQTYEQYF.

This sequence joins TRBV10-3 and TRBJ2-7; D remains ambiguous. CDR3 length: 14 amino acids. Germline values: CDR1 ENHRY, CDR2 SYGVKD. V lost 3 bases, J lost 4 bases, and 13 bases lay in between. In DNA, the CDR3 is TGTGCCATCAGTGACACCGATGTAACTTACGAGCAGTACTTC. It specifies CAISDTDVTYEQYF.

This clonotype was counted ten times or more. The chain uses TRBV19 and TRBJ2-7, with a tentative D call TRBD2 (6 bases). The V gene's germline CDR1 is LNHDA and CDR2 SQIVND (reference sequence). This CDR3 region has 14 residues. The V end was cut by 3 bases, the J end by 0 bases, with 9 bases between. CDR3 amino acids: CASSIRTNSYEQYF. The CDR3 region has the DNA TGTGCCAGTAGTATTAGGACTAACTCCTACGAGCAGTACTTC. Looking up the rest from reference TRBV19 and TRBJ2-7 gives the full variable domain: DGGITQSPKYLFRKEGQNVTLSCEQNLNHDAMYWYRQDPGQGLRLIYYSQIVNDFQKGDIAEGYSVSREKKESFPLTVTSAQKNPTAFYLCASSIRTNSYEQYFGPGTRLTVT.

The chain carries TRBV20-1 and TRBJ1-4, with D maybe TRBD1 (5 bases). The V and J ends lost 0 bases and 13 bases respectively, with 21 bases between them. The length of the CDR3 is 15 residues. Germline CDR1 reads DFQATT; CDR2 reads SNEGSKA (reference sequence). The CDR3 protein is CSARDMGGSLGRLFF. CDR3 DNA sequence: TGCAGTGCTAGAGATATGGGGGGGTCCCTGGGAAGACTGTTTTTT.

This clonotype occurred a few times. This chain connects TRBV4-2 to TRBJ2-2, with D unclear. From germline, CDR1 is LGHNA and CDR2 YNFKEQ. V shed 9 bases and J shed 11 bases, with 4 bases lying between them. The CDR3 covers 8 residues. CDR3 nucleotide sequence: TGTGCCAGTCCTGAGCTGTTTTTT. It encodes CASPELFF.

This clonotype came up a few times. The chain links TRBV7-2 to TRBJ2-3; D unresolved. The CDR3 consists of 18 residues. The ends were cut back, 6 bases at V and 4 bases at J, with 26 bases in the middle. Germline V gene lookup returns CDR1 SGHTA and CDR2 FQGNSA. The CDR3 sequence: CASSKYIWSASKSDTQYF. The CDR3 nucleotides read TGTGCCAGCAGTAAATATATCTGGTCCGCCTCGAAATCAGATACGCAGTATTTT.

The sample holds a few counts of this clonotype. The chain joins TRBV11-2 to TRBJ2-5; D is unresolved. The CDR3 is made up of 10 amino acids. CDR1 is SGHAT and CDR2 is FQNNGV in the germline V gene. Trimming took 4 bases from V and 9 from J, leaving 6 bases between them. The CDR3 spells CASSSESQYF. The CDR3 DNA reads TGTGCCAGCAGCTCCGAGTCCCAGTACTTC. Filled out from reference TRBV11-2 and TRBJ2-5, the complete variable domain reads EAGVAQSPRYKIIEKRQSVAFWCNPISGHATLYWYQQILGQGPKLLIQFQNNGVVDDSQLPKDRFSAERLKGVDSTLKIQPAKLEDSAVYLCASSSESQYFGPGTRLLVL.

V gene TRBV24-1 combines with J gene TRBJ1-2; D perhaps matches TRBD1 (6 bases). Germline CDR1 is KGHDR and CDR2 is SFDVKD. Trimming left V 1 base short and J 4 bases short, with 9 bases between. The CDR3 is 14 residues long. The CDR3 spells CATSDFRGSYGYTF. Written as DNA, the CDR3 is TGTGCCACCAGTGATTTCAGGGGAAGCTATGGCTACACCTTC.

This clonotype was counted at least ten times. This chain joins TRBV30 and TRBJ2-7, with a possible D match to TRBD1 (5 bases). CDR3 size: 15 residues. V dropped 0 bases and J dropped 0 bases, with 12 bases sitting between them. CDR1 is GTSNPN and CDR2 is SVGIG in the germline V gene (reference sequence). Here the CDR3 reads CAWSVDSSGSYEQYF. The CDR3 region has the DNA TGTGCCTGGAGTGTAGACAGCTCGGGCTCCTACGAGCAGTACTTC.

The genes are TRBV29-1 and TRBJ1-5; the D is unclear. Germline-derived CDR1 and CDR2 are SQVTM and ANQGSEA. Trimming removed 6 bases from V and 2 bases from J, with 17 bases in between. CDR3 size: 15 residues. CDR3 region: CSVSGSEVGNQPQHF. The CDR3 DNA reads TGCAGCGTCTCCGGGTCTGAGGTAGGCAATCAGCCCCAGCATTTT.

This chain uses TRBV20-1 with TRBJ2-1, with 7 bases matching TRBD2. CDR1 is DFQATT, CDR2 SNEGSKA, per germline (reference sequence). The length of the CDR3 is 15 residues. The V gene end was trimmed by 5 bases and the J gene end by 3 bases; junction bases not matched to a gene: 10. This CDR3 reads CSAGSGAQSYNEQFF. The CDR3 nucleotides are TGCAGTGCTGGCAGCGGGGCCCAGAGCTACAATGAGCAGTTCTTC.

In its sample, this clonotype was seen a few times. The rearrangement uses TRBV21-1 and TRBJ2-7; TRBD1 was called by the table and not checked on the DNA. TRBV21-1 represents a pseudogene. The CDR3 spans 15 residues. CDR3 amino acids: CASSRPGAGKYEQYF. In nucleotides, the CDR3 is TGTGCCAGCAGCCGCCCCGGGGCGGGTAAATACGAGCAGTACTTC.

This clonotype was observed a few times. The rearrangement uses TRBV12-3 or TRBV12-4 and TRBJ2-1; TRBD2 might be the D (6 bases). The V end was cut by 3 bases, the J end by 2 bases, with 14 bases between. The CDR3 has 16 residues. The CDR3 DNA follows: TGTGCCAGCAGTTTTCTGGGGGGAGGCCCCTACAATGAGCAGTTCTTC. Protein: CASSFLGGGPYNEQFF.